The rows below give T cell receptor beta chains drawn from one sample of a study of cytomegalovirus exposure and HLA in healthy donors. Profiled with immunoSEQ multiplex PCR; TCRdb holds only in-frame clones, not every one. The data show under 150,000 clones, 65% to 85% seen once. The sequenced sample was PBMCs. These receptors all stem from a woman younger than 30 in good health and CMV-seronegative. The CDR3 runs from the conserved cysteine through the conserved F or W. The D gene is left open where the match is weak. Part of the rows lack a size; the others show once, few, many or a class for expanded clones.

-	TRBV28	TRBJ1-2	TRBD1	CASRTTGGVFGYTF	TGTGCCAGCAGAACGACAGGGGGCGTCTTCGGCTACACCTTC
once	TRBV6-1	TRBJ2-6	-	CASTLSGANVLTF	TGTGCCAGCACCCTATCCGGGGCCAACGTCCTGACTTTC
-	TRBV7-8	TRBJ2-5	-	CASSPHSPVETQYF	TGTGCCAGCAGCCCTCACTCCCCGGTGGAGACCCAGTACTTC
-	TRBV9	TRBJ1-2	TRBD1	CASSGPDRVYGYTF	TGTGCCAGCAGCGGACCGGACAGGGTATATGGCTACACCTTC
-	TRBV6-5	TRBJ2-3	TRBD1	CASSYGDRRTDTQYF	TGTGCCAGCAGTTATGGGGACAGGCGCACAGATACGCAGTATTTT
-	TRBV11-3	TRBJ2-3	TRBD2	CASSLTGRIAGGSDTQYF	TGTGCCAGCAGTTTAACAGGTCGAATAGCGGGAGGTTCAGATACGCAGTATTTT
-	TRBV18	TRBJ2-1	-	CASSPRGDEQFF	TGTGCCAGCTCACCAAGGGGCGATGAGCAGTTCTTC
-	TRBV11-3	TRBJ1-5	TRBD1	CASSLGQGINQPQHF	TGTGCCAGCAGCCTCGGACAGGGGATCAATCAGCCCCAGCATTTT
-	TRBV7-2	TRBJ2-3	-	CASREQVDTQYF	TGTGCCAGCAGAGAACAGGTCGATACGCAGTATTTT
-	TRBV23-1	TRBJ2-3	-	CASSQSPRDTQYF	TGCGCCAGCAGTCAATCGCCCAGAGATACGCAGTATTTT
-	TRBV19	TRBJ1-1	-	CASTEGANTEAFF	TGTGCCAGTACCGAAGGGGCGAACACTGAAGCTTTCTTT
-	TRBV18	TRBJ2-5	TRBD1	CASSPGQGRGETQYF	TGTGCCAGCTCACCGGGACAGGGCAGAGGAGAGACCCAGTACTTC
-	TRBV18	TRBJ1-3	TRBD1	CASSPQGTGGGNTIYF	TGTGCCAGCTCACCACAGGGGACAGGAGGGGGAAACACCATATATTTT
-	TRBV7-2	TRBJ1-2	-	CASSQQLNYGYTF	TGTGCCAGCAGCCAACAGCTAAACTATGGCTACACCTTC
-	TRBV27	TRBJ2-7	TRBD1	CASSPSGTGGPEQYF	TGTGCCAGCAGTCCCTCCGGGACAGGGGGCCCCGAGCAGTACTTC
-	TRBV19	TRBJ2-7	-	CASSENRVPYEQYF	TGTGCCAGTAGTGAAAACAGGGTCCCCTACGAGCAGTACTTC
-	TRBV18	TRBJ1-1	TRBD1	CASSLMTGGDTEAFF	TGTGCCAGCTCACTTATGACAGGGGGGGACACTGAAGCTTTCTTT
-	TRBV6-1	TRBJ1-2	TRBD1	CASSETLTGAIYGYTF	TGTGCCAGCAGTGAAACCCTCACAGGGGCCATATATGGCTACACCTTC
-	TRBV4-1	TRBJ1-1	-	CASSQVVRLKTEAFF	TGCGCCAGCAGCCAAGTAGTGAGACTGAAGACTGAAGCTTTCTTT
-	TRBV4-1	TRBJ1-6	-	CASSRGQINSPLHF	TGCGCCAGCAGCCGTGGCCAGATTAATTCACCCCTCCACTTT
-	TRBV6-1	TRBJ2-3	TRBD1	CASSEAGHVTGVKRKDTQYF	TGTGCCAGCAGTGAAGCAGGACACGTTACAGGGGTGAAACGGAAAGATACGCAGTATTTT
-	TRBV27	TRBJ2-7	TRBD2	CASSLLGGEGYEQYF	TGTGCCAGCAGTTTATTAGGAGGGGAGGGCTACGAGCAGTACTTC
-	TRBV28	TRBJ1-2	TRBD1	CASSTTGIVYGYTF	TGTGCCAGCAGCACGACAGGGATCGTCTATGGCTACACCTTC
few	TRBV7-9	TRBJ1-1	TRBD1	CASSFDRVTEAFF	TGTGCCAGCAGCTTCGACAGGGTCACTGAAGCTTTCTTT
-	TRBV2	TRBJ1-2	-	CASSDGSYSRYGYTF	TGTGCCAGCAGTGACGGCAGCTACTCTAGGTATGGCTACACCTTC
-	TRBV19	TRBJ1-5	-	CASSGGGDYQPQHF	TGTGCCAGTAGTGGGGGCGGAGATTATCAGCCCCAGCATTTT
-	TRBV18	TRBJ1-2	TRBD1	CASSPIRTGGAYGYTF	TGTGCCAGCTCACCTATCCGGACAGGGGGCGCCTATGGCTACACCTTC